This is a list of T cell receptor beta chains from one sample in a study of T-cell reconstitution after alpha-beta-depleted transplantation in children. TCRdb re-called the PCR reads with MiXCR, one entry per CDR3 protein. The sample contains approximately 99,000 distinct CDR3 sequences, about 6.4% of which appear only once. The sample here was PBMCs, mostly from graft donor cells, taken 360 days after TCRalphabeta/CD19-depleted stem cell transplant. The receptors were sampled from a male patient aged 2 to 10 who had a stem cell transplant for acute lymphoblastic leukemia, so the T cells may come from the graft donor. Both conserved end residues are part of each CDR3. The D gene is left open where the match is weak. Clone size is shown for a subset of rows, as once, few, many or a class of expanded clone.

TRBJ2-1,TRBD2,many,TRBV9,CASSPGTRTHNEQFF,TGTGCCAGCAGCCCCGGGACTAGGACGCACAATGAGCAGTTCTTC
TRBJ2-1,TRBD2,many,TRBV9,CASSVDPTSGHYNEQFF,TGTGCCAGCAGCGTAGATCCCACTAGCGGGCACTACAATGAGCAGTTCTTC
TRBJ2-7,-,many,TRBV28,CASSLRARYEQYF,TGTGCCAGCAGTTTGCGCGCCCGCTACGAGCAGTACTTC
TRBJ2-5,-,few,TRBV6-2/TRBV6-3,CASSRPRGIQETQYF,TGTGCCAGCAGCCGTCCGAGGGGGATTCAAGAGACCCAGTACTTC
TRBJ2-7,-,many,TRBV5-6,CASSALHEQYF,TGTGCCAGCAGCGCTTTGCACGAGCAGTACTTC
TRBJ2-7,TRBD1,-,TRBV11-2,CASWGQGEQYF,TGTGCCAGTTGGGGACAGGGGGAGCAGTACTTC
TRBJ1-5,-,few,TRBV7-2,CASSLTPSNQPQHF,TGTGCCAGCAGCTTAACCCCTAGCAATCAGCCCCAGCATTTT
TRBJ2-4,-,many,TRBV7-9,CASSLLGGAAKNIQYF,TGTGCCAGCAGCCTATTGGGTGGAGCCGCCAAAAACATTCAGTACTTC
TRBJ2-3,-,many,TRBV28,CASSFTGGAADTQYF,TGTGCCAGCAGCTTTACAGGGGGGGCCGCAGATACGCAGTATTTT
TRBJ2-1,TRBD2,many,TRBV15,CATSRDRSGNEQFF,TGTGCCACCAGCAGAGATCGGAGCGGGAACGAGCAGTTCTTC
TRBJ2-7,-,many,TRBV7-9,CASSRSRYEQYF,TGTGCCAGCAGCCGAAGCAGATACGAGCAGTACTTC
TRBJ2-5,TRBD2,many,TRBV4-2,CASSPGSTSGASQETQYF,TGTGCCAGCAGCCCGGGGTCGACTAGCGGGGCCTCTCAAGAGACCCAGTACTTC
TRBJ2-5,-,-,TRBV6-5,CAAGQETQYF,TGTGCGGCGGGGCAAGAGACCCAGTACTTC
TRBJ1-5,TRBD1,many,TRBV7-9,CASSSTGMEQPQHF,TGTGCCAGCAGCTCGACAGGGATGGAACAGCCCCAGCATTTT
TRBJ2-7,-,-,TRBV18,CASSGDVSYEQYF,TGTGCCAGCTCGGGGGACGTCTCCTACGAGCAGTACTTC
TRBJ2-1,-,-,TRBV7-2,CASSPHRGTYNEQFF,TGTGCCAGCAGCCCCCACCGGGGCACCTACAATGAGCAGTTCTTC
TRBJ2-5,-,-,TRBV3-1,CASSPGGPETQYF,TGTGCCAGCAGCCCTGGAGGGCCGGAGACCCAGTACTTC
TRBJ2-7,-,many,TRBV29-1,CSHRQGPEQYF,TGCAGCCACAGACAAGGGCCCGAGCAGTACTTC